Below, one T cell receptor beta chain is given with its context. This clonotype registers as medium-sized (0.01 to 0.1%) within its sample. What this receptor recognizes is not known. The sample holds no much larger clone one base away, and base qualities are not on file. These data originate in a study of regulatory T cells after allogeneic stem cell transplantation (dated by TCRdb to between 2017 and 2018). With respect to the entire study: Each patient's group depended on whether acute graft-versus-host disease developed within 100 days after stem cell transplantation. Fluorescence-activated cell sorting was used to isolate CD4+CD25+CD127- regulatory T cells from patient PBMCs. Conventional CD4+ T cells defined as CD4+CD25+/-CD127+ were also sorted and TCR-sequenced for comparison in the study. The study compared the regulatory T-cell TCR repertoire after allogeneic stem cell transplantation between patients with and without acute graft-versus-host disease. The research as a whole found: Diversity of the conventional CD4+ T-cell repertoire was not significantly different between patients with graft-versus-host disease and patients without graft-versus-host disease. No regulatory T-cell clones were found to be shared by all patients, and no significant correlation was observed between sorted cell numbers and the inverse Simpson index. In non-GvHD patients, the top 10 regulatory T-cell clones took up a significantly larger share of the repertoire, which suggests that presumably allo-specific protective clones had expanded. Because the patient sample size was small, the findings needed to be validated in a larger cohort. Patients without graft-versus-host disease showed a less diverse, more focused regulatory T-cell TCR repertoire than patients with the disease.

In light of the paper, this sample's time point label describes: 30 days after allogeneic hematopoietic stem cell transplantation. At 30 days after allogeneic hematopoietic stem cell transplantation, peripheral blood mononuclear cells were collected from the patients. V is pared back by 6 bases and J by 4 bases, with 14 bases lying between the germline termini. Counted from cysteine to phenylalanine, this CDR3 has 14 amino acids. Here the CDR3 DNA is all that survives: 42 bases in frame from base 1. CDR1 and CDR2, per the germline V gene, are KGHSH and LQKENI. TCRdb shows the sequencer as Illumina MiSeq. After the RNA was reverse transcribed with the SMARTer RACE cDNA Amplification kit, the TCR beta CDR3 region was amplified. RNA from sorted cells was extracted with the RNeasy Mini Kit. Illumina paired-end sequencing was applied to the TCR beta amplicons. In the source study's methods: MiXCR, VDJtools and the tcR R package were used for TCR repertoire analysis. The inverse Simpson index was used to measure diversity, and clones were grouped as rare, small, medium or expanded based on each clone's proportion of the repertoire. TCRdb handled the public reads itself, with Q25 trimming in fastp and clone calling in MiXCR, and kept productive beta chains. Each entry merges the rows of one CDR3 protein and shows their most common DNA and genes. None of the V and J calls come from the authors' own analysis; TCRdb made them. For this sample the table gives 1,000 or so distinct CDR3 sequences, of which less than 20% were detected only once. Around 10% of the sample comes from the top ten.

Sequencing was performed on sorted CD4+ T cells from blood (whether regulatory or conventional is not recorded), taken 30 days after allogeneic stem cell transplant. The TCR was taken from a human patient who had an allogeneic stem cell transplant, so the T cells may come from the graft donor. The rearrangement joined TRBV18 to TRBJ2-3, with the D gene uncertain. The CDR3 here reads CASSRKSVADTQYF. Read as DNA, the sequence is TGTGCCAGCTCGAGGAAATCTGTAGCAGATACGCAGTATTTT.